Described below is a single TCR beta chain sequence and its context. This clone is a singleton in its sample. Its antigen is currently not known. Per-nucleotide qualities are absent, and no much larger clonotype sits a single base away. Trimming removed 0 bases from V and 3 bases from J, leaving 7 bases between the germline ends. Via the germline V gene, CDR1 is MNHNS and CDR2 SASEGT. The CDR3 numbers 14 residues from cysteine through phenylalanine. Only the CDR3 region is kept as DNA, spanning 42 bases read in frame from base 1. This sample is drawn from a study of T cell changes during pregnancy in multiple sclerosis (dated by TCRdb to between 2019 and 2020). For context, the study as a whole: The study looked at changes in the T cell repertoire across pregnancy in women with multiple sclerosis.

The library was made by the immunoSEQ multiplex PCR assay. The source is immuneACCESS, and TCRdb retained only in-frame sequences with V and J called. Part of the clones is not carried over; for the studies checked, unresolved V genes explain less than half of this, and the remainder is unexplained. Here the sample has approximately 85,000 clones; more than 85% occur a single time. The ten largest make up roughly 2.5% of the sample. The clonotype comes from a female donor with multiple sclerosis, enrolled in a pregnancy study. This chain joins TRBV6-1 to TRBJ2-3; a tentative D call is TRBD1 (5 bases match). The source material was peripheral blood, sampled in the first trimester of pregnancy. The CDR3 reads as follows: CASSEAYRTDTQYF. The bases are TGTGCCAGCAGTGAAGCGTACAGGACAGATACGCAGTATTTT.